These 7 T cell receptor beta chains originate from one sample sequenced in a study of blood T cell repertoires in COVID-19. Method: immunoSEQ multiplex PCR; TCRdb's copy keeps in-frame clones and lacks some. The sample includes 95,000 to 150,000 clones, roughly four fifths of them seen just once. Sequencing was carried out using peripheral blood. The source is an elderly man with COVID-19, enrolled during active disease.

The genes are TRBV5-1 and TRBJ2-1; 12 nucleotides match TRBD1. The CDR3 sequence is 15 residues long. V lost 3 bases, J lost 9 bases, and 7 bases stayed unmatched. Looked up from germline, CDR1 is SGHRS and CDR2 is YFSETQ. The CDR3, as DNA: TGCGCCAGCAGCTGGGGACAGGGGGCTATCCCTGAGCAGTTCTTC. This encodes CASSWGQGAIPEQFF.

The chain carries TRBV4-3 and TRBJ2-1, with 8 bases identical to TRBD1. J gave up 4 bases and V 4 bases, and 6 bases lay outside the gene matches. Germline-derived CDR1 and CDR2 are LGHNA and YSLEER. The CDR3 consists of 15 residues. CDR3 sequence: CASSLRQGKYNEQFF. For the CDR3, the DNA is TGCGCCAGCAGCCTCAGACAGGGGAAGTACAATGAGCAGTTCTTC.

The CDR3 DNA is TGTGCCAGCAGCTCCGGGACTAGCGGGAGAAGCGAGCAGTACTTC. Translation: CASSSGTSGRSEQYF. The V gene is TRBV7-9, the J gene TRBJ2-7; 14 nucleotides match TRBD2. Trimming took 4 bases from V and 6 from J; bases not matched to a gene: 5. This CDR3 contains 15 residues. The V gene's germline CDR1 is SEHNR and CDR2 FQNEAQ (reference sequence).

The genes are TRBV6-5 and TRBJ2-7; TRBD1 matches at 9 bases. J lost 1 base, V lost 6 bases, and 4 bases had no gene match. CDR1 and CDR2 from the germline V gene are MNHEY and SVGAGI. CDR3 length: 14 amino acids. CDR3 nucleotide sequence: TGTGCCAGCAGCGGACAGGGGTCTTCCTACGAGCAGTACTTC. Its protein is CASSGQGSSYEQYF.

The V gene is TRBV21-1, the J gene TRBJ1-4. TRBV21-1 is a documented pseudogene. CDR3 length equals 15 residues. The CDR3 nucleotides are TGTGCCAGCAGCAAACCCCCAGAGGGAAGCGAAAAACTGTTTTTT. Translation gives CASSKPPEGSEKLFF.

This clone showed up just a few times. The chain recombines TRBV6-1 with TRBJ1-1; D not resolved. V shed 1 base and J shed 6 bases, with 9 bases lying between them. The CDR3 totals 13 residues. Germline V gene sequence: CDR1 MNHNS, CDR2 SASEGT. The CDR3 reads CASSEGWLAEAFF. The CDR3 coding sequence is TGTGCCAGCAGTGAAGGTTGGCTGGCTGAAGCTTTCTTT.

This sequence joins TRBV3-1 (or the pseudogene TRBV3-2) and TRBJ1-3; possible D gene TRBD1, 6 bases. The V gene lost 5 bases and the J gene lost 1 base, with 9 bases spanning the gap. The CDR3 extends over 14 amino acids. In germline, CDR1 is LGHDT, CDR2 YNNKEL (reference sequence). The DNA for the CDR3 is TGTGCCAGCAGCAAAACAGGGTCTGGAAACACCATATATTTT. Its protein is CASSKTGSGNTIYF.